This T cell receptor (beta chain) is from a study of cytomegalovirus exposure and HLA in healthy donors. Study-wide background: Prior work identified 95 million to 120 million unique TCR beta sequences in 150 million to 200 million T cells.

Study results and caveats: TRBV6-2, TRBV6-3 and other indistinguishable V segments were excluded.

Use of 60 Vbeta and 13 Jbeta primers characterized the PCR. The repertoire was sequenced with immunoSEQ multiplex PCR; TCRdb's copy has only in-frame clones and lacks some. The sample lists approximately 89,000 clones; around 73% were seen once. CDR3 size: 14 residues. Germline V gene lookup returns CDR1 MNHEY and CDR2 SVGAGI. V lost 7 bases and J lost 1, with 10 bases in between. For this clone: What it recognizes is unknown.

This chain connects TRBV6-5 to TRBJ2-2; weak D call: TRBD1 (6 bases). The source of this sequence is a female donor in good health and CMV-seronegative. The specimen sequenced was PBMCs. The CDR3 loop is CASTQQGNTGELFF. The CDR3 bases are TGTGCCAGCACTCAACAGGGGAACACCGGGGAGCTGTTTTTT.